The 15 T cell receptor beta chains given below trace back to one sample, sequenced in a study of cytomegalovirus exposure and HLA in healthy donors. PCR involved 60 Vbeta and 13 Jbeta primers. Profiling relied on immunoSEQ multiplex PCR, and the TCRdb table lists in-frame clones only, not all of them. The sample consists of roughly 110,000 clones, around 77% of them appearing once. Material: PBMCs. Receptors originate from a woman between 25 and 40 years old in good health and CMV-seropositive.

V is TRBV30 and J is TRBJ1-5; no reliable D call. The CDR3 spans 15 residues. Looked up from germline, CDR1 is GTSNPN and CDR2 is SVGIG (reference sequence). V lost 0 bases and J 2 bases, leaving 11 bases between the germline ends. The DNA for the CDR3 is TGTGCCTGGAGTGTTGGGCAGAATGGCAATCAGCCCCAGCATTTT. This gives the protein CAWSVGQNGNQPQHF.

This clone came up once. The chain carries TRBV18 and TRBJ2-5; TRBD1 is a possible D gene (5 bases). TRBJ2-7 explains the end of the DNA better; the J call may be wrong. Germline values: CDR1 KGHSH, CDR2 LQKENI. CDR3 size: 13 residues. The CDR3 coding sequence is TGTGCCAGCTCACCAATGACAGATGGCGAGCAGTACTTC. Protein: CASSPMTDGEQYF.

The DNA of the CDR3 is TGTGCCAGCAGCTTAAGAGTGAACACTGAAGCTTTCTTT. Translating gives CASSLRVNTEAFF. This rearrangement joins TRBV11-3 to TRBJ1-1; D gene ambiguous. Trimming cost V 2 bases and J 0 bases, with 4 bases left between them. From germline, CDR1 is SGHNT and CDR2 YENEEA. The CDR3 extends over 13 amino acids.

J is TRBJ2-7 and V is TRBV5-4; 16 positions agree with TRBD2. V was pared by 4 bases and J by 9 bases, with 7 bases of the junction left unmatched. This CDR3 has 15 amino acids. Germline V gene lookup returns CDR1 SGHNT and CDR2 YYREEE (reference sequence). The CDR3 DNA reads TGTGCCAGCAGCCCAGGGACTAGCGGGAGGGCCGGGCAGTACTTC. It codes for CASSPGTSGRAGQYF. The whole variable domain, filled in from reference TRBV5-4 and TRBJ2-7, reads ETGVTQSPTHLIKTRGQQVTLRCSSQSGHNTVSWYQQALGQGPQFIFQYYREEENGRGNFPPRFSGLQFPNYSSELNVNALELDDSALYLCASSPGTSGRAGQYFGPGTRLTVT.

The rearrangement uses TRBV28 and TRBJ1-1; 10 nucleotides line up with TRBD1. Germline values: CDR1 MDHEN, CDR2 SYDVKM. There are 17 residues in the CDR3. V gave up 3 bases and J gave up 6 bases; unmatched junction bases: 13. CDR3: CASSFLTSGTGDAEAFF. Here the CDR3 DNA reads TGTGCCAGCAGTTTTCTTACCTCCGGGACAGGGGACGCTGAAGCTTTCTTT. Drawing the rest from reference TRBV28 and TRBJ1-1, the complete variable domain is DVKVTQSSRYLVKRTGEKVFLECVQDMDHENMFWYRQDPGLGLRLIYFSYDVKMKEKGDIPEGYSVSREKKERFSLILESASTNQTSMYLCASSFLTSGTGDAEAFFGQGTRLTVV.

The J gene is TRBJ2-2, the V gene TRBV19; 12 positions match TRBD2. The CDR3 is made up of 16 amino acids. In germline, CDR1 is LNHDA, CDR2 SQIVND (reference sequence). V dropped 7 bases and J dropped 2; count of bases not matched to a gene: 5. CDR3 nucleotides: TGTGCCAGTACCTCACTAGCGGGAGGAAACACCGGGGAGCTGTTTTTT. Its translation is CASTSLAGGNTGELFF.

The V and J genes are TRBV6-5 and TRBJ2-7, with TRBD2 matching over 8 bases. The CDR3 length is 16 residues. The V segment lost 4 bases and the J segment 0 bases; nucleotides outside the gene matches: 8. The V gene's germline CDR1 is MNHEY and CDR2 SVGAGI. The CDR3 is CASSSETSGSSYEQYF. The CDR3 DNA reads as TGTGCCAGCAGTTCCGAGACAAGCGGGAGCTCCTACGAGCAGTACTTC.

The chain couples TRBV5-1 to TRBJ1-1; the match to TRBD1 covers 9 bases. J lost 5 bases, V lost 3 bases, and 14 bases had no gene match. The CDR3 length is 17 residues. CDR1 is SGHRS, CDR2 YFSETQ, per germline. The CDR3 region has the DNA TGCGCCAGCAGCTCCAATCCGGGACAGGGAGTTTGGACTGAAGCTTTCTTT. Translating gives CASSSNPGQGVWTEAFF.

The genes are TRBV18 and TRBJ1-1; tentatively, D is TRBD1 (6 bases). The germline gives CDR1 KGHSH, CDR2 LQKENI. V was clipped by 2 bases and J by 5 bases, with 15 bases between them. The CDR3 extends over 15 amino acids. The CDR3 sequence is CASSPGTQGRTEAFF. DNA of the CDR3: TGTGCCAGCTCACCAGGTACTCAGGGGAGAACTGAAGCTTTCTTT. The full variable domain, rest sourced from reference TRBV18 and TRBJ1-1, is NAGVMQNPRHLVRRRGQEARLRCSPMKGHSHVYWYRQLPEEGLKFMVYLQKENIIDESGMPKERFSAEFPKEGPSILRIQQVVRGDSAAYFCASSPGTQGRTEAFFGQGTRLTVV.

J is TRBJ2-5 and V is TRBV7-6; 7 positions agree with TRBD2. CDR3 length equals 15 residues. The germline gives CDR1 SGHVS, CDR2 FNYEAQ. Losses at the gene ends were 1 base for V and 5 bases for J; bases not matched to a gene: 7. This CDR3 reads CASSLGAGVGETQYF. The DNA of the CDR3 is TGTGCCAGCAGCTTAGGGGCGGGGGTGGGGGAGACCCAGTACTTC.

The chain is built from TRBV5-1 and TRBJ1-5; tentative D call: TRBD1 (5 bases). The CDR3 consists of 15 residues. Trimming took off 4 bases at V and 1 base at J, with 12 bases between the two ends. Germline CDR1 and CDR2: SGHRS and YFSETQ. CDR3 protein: CASSPGLQSNQPQHF. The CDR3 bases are TGCGCCAGCAGCCCGGGACTCCAGAGCAATCAGCCCCAGCATTTT.

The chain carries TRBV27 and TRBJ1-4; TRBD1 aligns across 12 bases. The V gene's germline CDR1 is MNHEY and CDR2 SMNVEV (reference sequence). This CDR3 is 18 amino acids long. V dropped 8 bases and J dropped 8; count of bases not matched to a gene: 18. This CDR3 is CASGHSGTGGFRGEKLFF. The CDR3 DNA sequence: TGTGCCAGCGGACATTCCGGGACAGGGGGCTTCCGGGGCGAAAAACTGTTTTTT.

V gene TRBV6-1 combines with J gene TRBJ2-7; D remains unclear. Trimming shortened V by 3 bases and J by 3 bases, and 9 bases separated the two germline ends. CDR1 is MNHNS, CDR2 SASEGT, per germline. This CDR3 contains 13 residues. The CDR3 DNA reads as TGTGCCAGCAGTGACGATATTAGCTACGAGCAGTACTTC. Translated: CASSDDISYEQYF.

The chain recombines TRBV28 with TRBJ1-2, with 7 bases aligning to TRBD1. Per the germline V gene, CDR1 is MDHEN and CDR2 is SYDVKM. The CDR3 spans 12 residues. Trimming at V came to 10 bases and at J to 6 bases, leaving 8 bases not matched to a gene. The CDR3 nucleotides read TGTGCCATTTCAAAGACAGGGAATGGCTACACCTTC. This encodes CAISKTGNGYTF.

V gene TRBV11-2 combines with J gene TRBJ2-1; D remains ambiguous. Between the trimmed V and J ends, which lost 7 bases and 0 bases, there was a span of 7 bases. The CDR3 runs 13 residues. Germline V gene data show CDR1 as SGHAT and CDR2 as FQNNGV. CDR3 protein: CASTPLSYNEQFF. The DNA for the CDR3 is TGTGCCAGCACCCCTCTCTCCTACAATGAGCAGTTCTTC.